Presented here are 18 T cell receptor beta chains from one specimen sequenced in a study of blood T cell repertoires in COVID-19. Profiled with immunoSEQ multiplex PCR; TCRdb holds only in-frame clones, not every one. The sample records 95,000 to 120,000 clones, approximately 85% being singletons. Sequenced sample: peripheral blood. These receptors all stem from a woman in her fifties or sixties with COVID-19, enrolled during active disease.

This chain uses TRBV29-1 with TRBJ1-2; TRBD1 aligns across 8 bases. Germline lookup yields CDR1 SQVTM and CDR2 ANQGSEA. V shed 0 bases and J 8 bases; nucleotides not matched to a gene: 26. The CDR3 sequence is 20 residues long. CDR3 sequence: CSVEDRVHSAQGDKAGGYTF. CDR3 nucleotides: TGCAGCGTTGAAGATCGAGTCCACTCTGCACAGGGGGACAAGGCGGGAGGCTACACCTTC.

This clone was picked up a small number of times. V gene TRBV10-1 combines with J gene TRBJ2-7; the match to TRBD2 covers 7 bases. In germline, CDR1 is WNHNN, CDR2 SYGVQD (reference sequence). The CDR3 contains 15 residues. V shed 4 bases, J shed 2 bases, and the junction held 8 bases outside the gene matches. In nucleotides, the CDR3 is TGCGCCAGCAGTGGAGCGGGACTCGGAACCTACGAGCAGTACTTC. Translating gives CASSGAGLGTYEQYF.

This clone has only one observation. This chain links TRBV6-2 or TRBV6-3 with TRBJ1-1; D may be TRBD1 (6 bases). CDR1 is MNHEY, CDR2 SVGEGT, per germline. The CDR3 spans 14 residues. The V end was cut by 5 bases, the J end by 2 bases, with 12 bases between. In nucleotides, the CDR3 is TGTGCCAGCAGTCCAACAGGGCGAAACACTGAAGCTTTCTTT. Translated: CASSPTGRNTEAFF.

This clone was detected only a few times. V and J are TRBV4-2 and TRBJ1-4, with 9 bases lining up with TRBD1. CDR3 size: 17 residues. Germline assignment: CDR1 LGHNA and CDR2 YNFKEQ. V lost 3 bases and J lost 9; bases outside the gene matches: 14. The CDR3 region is CASSQGPGTGLDQKLFF. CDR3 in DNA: TGTGCCAGCAGCCAGGGGCCAGGGACAGGGTTAGACCAAAAACTGTTTTTT.

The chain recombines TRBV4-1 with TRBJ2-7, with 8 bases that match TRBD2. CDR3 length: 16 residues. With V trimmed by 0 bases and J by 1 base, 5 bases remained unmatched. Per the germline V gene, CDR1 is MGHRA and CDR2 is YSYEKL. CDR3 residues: CASSQEVSGGSYEQYF. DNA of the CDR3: TGCGCCAGCAGCCAAGAAGTAAGCGGGGGATCCTACGAGCAGTACTTC.

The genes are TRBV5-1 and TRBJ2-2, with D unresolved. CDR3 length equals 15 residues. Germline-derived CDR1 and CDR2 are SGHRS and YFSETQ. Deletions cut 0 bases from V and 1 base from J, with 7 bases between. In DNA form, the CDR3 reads TGCGCCAGCAGCTTGGATGCAGGGAACACCGGGGAGCTGTTTTTT. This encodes CASSLDAGNTGELFF.

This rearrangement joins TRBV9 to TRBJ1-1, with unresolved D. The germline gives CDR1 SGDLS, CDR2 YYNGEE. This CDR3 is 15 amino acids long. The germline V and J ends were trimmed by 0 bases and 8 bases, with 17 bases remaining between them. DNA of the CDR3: TGTGCCAGCAGCGTAGCCCCCTCAGGAGGGATAGAAGCTTTCTTT. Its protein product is CASSVAPSGGIEAFF.

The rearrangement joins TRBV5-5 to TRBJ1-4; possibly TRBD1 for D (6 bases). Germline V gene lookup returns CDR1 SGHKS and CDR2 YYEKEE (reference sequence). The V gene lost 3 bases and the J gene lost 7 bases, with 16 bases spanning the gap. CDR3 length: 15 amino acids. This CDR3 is CASSSTGSPTEKLFF. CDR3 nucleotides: TGTGCCAGCAGCTCCACAGGGAGCCCGACTGAAAAACTGTTTTTT.

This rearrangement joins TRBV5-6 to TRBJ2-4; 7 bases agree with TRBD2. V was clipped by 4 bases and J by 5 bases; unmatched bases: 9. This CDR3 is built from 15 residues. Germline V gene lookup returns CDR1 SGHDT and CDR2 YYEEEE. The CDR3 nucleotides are TGTGCCAGCAGCCCGAGGACTAGTGATGAAAACATTCAGTACTTC. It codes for CASSPRTSDENIQYF.

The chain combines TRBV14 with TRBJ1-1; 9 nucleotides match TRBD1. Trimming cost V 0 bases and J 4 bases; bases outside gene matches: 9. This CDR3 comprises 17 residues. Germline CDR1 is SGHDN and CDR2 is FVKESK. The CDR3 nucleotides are TGTGCCAGCAGCCAAGATCGGGGGACAGGGTGGACCACTGAAGCTTTCTTT. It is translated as CASSQDRGTGWTTEAFF.

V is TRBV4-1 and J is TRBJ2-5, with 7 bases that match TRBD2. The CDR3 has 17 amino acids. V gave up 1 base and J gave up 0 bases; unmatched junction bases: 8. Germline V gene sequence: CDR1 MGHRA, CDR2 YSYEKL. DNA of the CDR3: TGCGCCAGCAGCCAAGGGCTAGCGGCAGGGTACCAAGAGACCCAGTACTTC. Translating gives CASSQGLAAGYQETQYF.

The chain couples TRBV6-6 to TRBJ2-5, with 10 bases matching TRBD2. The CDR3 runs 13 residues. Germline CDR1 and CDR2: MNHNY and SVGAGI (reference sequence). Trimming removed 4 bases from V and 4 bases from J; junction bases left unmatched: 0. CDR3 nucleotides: TGTGCCAGCAGTTCTAGCGGGGGAGAGACCCAGTACTTC. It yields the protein CASSSSGGETQYF.

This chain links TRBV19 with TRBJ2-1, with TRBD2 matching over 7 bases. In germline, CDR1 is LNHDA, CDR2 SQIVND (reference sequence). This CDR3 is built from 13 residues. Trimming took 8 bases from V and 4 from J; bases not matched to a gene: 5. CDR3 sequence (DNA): TGTGCCAGTTCCGGGGGGTCATACAATGAGCAGTTCTTC. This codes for CASSGGSYNEQFF.

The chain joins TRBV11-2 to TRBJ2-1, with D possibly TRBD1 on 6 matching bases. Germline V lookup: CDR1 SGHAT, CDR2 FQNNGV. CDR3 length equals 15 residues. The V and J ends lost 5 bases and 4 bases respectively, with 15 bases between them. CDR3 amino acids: CASSQAGVVYNEQFF. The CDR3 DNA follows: TGTGCCAGCAGCCAAGCAGGGGTCGTATACAATGAGCAGTTCTTC.

In DNA, the CDR3 is TGCGCCAGCAGCCCAAGGACAGGGGAGTCGGGTGGCTACACCTTC. This gives the protein CASSPRTGESGGYTF. This chain joins TRBV5-1 and TRBJ1-2; 9 nucleotides agree with TRBD1. Unmatched junction bases numbered 11, after V lost 4 bases and J lost 7 bases. Per the germline V gene, CDR1 is SGHRS and CDR2 is YFSETQ. The CDR3 loop spans 15 amino acids.

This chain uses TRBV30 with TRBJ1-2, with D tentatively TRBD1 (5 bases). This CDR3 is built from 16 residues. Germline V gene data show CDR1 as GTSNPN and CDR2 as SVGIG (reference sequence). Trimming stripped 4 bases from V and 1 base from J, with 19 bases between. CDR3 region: CAWTPPGGVGNYGYTF. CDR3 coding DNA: TGTGCCTGGACTCCTCCGGGAGGGGTTGGTAACTATGGCTACACCTTC.

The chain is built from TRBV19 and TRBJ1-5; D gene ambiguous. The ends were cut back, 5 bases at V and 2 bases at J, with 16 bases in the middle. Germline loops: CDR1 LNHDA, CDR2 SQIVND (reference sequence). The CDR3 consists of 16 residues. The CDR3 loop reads CASSFLGRGGNQPQHF. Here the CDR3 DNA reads TGTGCCAGTAGTTTTCTCGGACGGGGTGGCAATCAGCCCCAGCATTTT.

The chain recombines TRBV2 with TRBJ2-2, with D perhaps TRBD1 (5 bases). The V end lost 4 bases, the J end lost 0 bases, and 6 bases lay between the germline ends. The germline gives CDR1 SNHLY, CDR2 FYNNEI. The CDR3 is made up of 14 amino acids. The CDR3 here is CASSVQANTGELFF. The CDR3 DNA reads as TGTGCCAGCAGTGTACAGGCGAACACCGGGGAGCTGTTTTTT.